Given below is one TCR beta chain in context. Its specificity is not known. The CDR3 length is 17 residues. Germline loops: CDR1 SGHRS, CDR2 YFSETQ. Trimming removed 4 bases from V and 5 bases from J; junction bases left unmatched: 17. Primers for the PCR totalled 60 Vbeta and 13 Jbeta. TCRdb's copy holds only in-frame clones and misses some; the assay was immunoSEQ multiplex PCR. Here the sample spans 150,000 to 180,000 clones, about 85% being singletons. Healthy donors of bone marrow made up the group. This specimen comes from a study of cytomegalovirus exposure and HLA in healthy donors. Study-level findings and limits: Some V segments (TRBV6-2 and TRBV6-3 among them) were excluded as indistinguishable. Common viral pathogens (according to a later analysis) appeared linked to several of the most significant clusters. Only CMV serostatus was available as immune exposure information.

V usage is TRBV5-1 and J usage is TRBJ1-2, with TRBD1 matching over 7 bases. The sequencing input was PBMCs. The TCR sequence derives from a woman between 18 and 29 years old in good health and CMV-seronegative. The DNA for the CDR3 is TGCGCCAGCAGCCCGATCGAAAAGGGTTCGGGACAGTATGGCTACACCTTC. Translating gives CASSPIEKGSGQYGYTF.